This TCR beta chain was sequenced in a study of blood T cell repertoires in COVID-19 (dated by TCRdb to 2020 to 2021). Describing the broader study: Samples from collaborators originated in the United States, Italy and Spain and spanned both the acute and convalescent phases of COVID-19. The material from the prospective study consisted of cDNA or gDNA derived from T cells, B-cell-depleted T cells, or PBMCs. The dataset comprised deeply sampled blood TCRbeta repertoires from subjects exposed to, actively infected with, or recovered from COVID-19. The repertoires were made available in a free public database intended to serve as a resource for research on the immune response to SARS-CoV-2. Samples came from the ongoing ImmuneRACE study (first 160 participants) plus 1,254 subjects from 6 global collaborators. A de-identified subject ID, COVID-19 status, age in years and sex were almost always included in the sample metadata. Where available, HLA class I and class II types were obtained from metadata supplied by the sample provider rather than from assay-based typing. What the research found in general, with its limitations: Clinical and demographic metadata were provided uncurated, with the amount varying by source and participant.

Each collaborating institution followed its own protocols to collect whole blood in K2EDTA tubes. Collaborator samples were shipped for TCRbeta analysis as frozen whole blood, isolated PBMCs, or DNA extracted from either sample type. V is reduced by 5 bases and J by 6 bases, leaving a spacing of 10 bases between them. CDR1 and CDR2 are read off the germline V gene (reference sequence) as SEHNR and FQNEAQ. Its CDR3 holds 12 amino acids, cysteine through phenylalanine. CDR3 DNA is the only sequence kept; it has 36 bases, read in frame from the first base. TCRbeta CDR3 regions were amplified from genomic DNA by means of the immunoSEQ Assay, a bias-controlled multiplex PCR. The authors' pipeline ran thus. The number of nucleated cells in each sample was estimated from the amplification of reference gene primers within the assay. To quantify the absolute abundance of each unique TCRbeta CDR3 rearrangement, sequence reads were collapsed and filtered. For each sample, productive Simpson clonality was calculated as the square root of Simpson's diversity index over productive rearrangements. Held by TCRdb, this immuneACCESS table contains in-frame sequences only and omits some clones. Under half of the omission traces to an unresolved V gene where checked; the cause of the rest is unknown. Clone size and the V and J calls come from that table; the DNA yielded D and trimming. The sample table shows 130,000 or so clones, and about four fifths are seen once. The ten most abundant clones make up over 15% of the sample.

For this clone: No cognate antigen has been identified for it. Per-base qualities were not stored, and no clone one base away is much larger.

The chain uses TRBV7-9 and TRBJ1-1; a tentative D call is TRBD1 (5 bases match). Material for sequencing was peripheral blood. This TCR came from a man older than 75 with acute or convalescent COVID-19. The DNA sequence is given as TGTGCCAGCAGCCTCCAAGGGGCTGAAGCTTTCTTT. It specifies CASSLQGAEAFF.